The sample holds one count of the clone carrying this T cell receptor beta chain. The sample originates from a study of cytomegalovirus exposure and HLA in healthy donors. This PCR relied on a set of 60 Vbeta primers and 13 Jbeta primers. The method was immunoSEQ multiplex PCR; TCRdb's version includes in-frame clones alone and lacks a portion of them. This table has about 270,000 clones, around 66% appearing once. V gave up 3 bases and J gave up 5 bases; unmatched junction bases: 7. Germline V gene lookup returns CDR1 SQVTM and CDR2 ANQGSEA. The CDR3 is made up of 14 amino acids. V usage is TRBV29-1 and J usage is TRBJ2-1, with 7 bases matching TRBD1. This TCR came from a female donor in good health and CMV-seronegative. The sequenced material came from PBMCs. The CDR3 bases are TGCAGCGTTGAGTCGGACAGGAGAAACAATGAGCAGTTCTTC. Translated: CSVESDRRNNEQFF.